A selection of T cell receptor beta chains follows, all from one sample in a study of beta chain features in type 1 diabetes. TCRdb's copy holds only in-frame clones and misses some; the assay was immunoSEQ multiplex PCR. The sample shows hundreds of thousands of clones, under 15% of them seen only once. Material for sequencing was naive CD4+ T cells from blood. All receptors come from a young man with type 1 diabetes. Both conserved end residues are part of each CDR3. A D gene is named only where the DNA matches it firmly. Size tells how often a clone was seen (once, few, many) or the class of an expanded clone, and some rows leave it out.

d_call: .; j_call: TRBJ1-6; v_call: TRBV28; clone_size: .; cdr3_aa: CASSFSYNSPLHF; cdr3_nt: TGTGCCAGCAGTTTTTCCTATAATTCACCCCTCCACTTT
d_call: .; j_call: TRBJ1-1; v_call: TRBV20-1; clone_size: .; cdr3_aa: CSASPDTEAFF; cdr3_nt: TGCAGTGCTAGTCCGGACACTGAAGCTTTCTTT
d_call: .; j_call: TRBJ2-3; v_call: TRBV30; clone_size: .; cdr3_aa: CAWSVSDTQYF; cdr3_nt: TGTGCCTGGAGTGTATCGGATACGCAGTATTTT
d_call: .; j_call: TRBJ2-2; v_call: TRBV25-1; clone_size: .; cdr3_aa: CASSEYRMGIYTGELFF; cdr3_nt: TGTGCCAGCAGTGAATACAGGATGGGCATATACACCGGGGAGCTGTTTTTT
d_call: .; j_call: TRBJ1-6; v_call: TRBV30; clone_size: .; cdr3_aa: CAWSGKAAGPNSPLHF; cdr3_nt: TGTGCCTGGAGTGGTAAGGCTGCAGGACCAAATTCACCCCTCCACTTT
d_call: .; j_call: TRBJ1-1; v_call: TRBV25-1; clone_size: few; cdr3_aa: CASSESRDQTEAFF; cdr3_nt: TGTGCCAGCAGTGAATCCCGGGATCAAACTGAAGCTTTCTTT
d_call: .; j_call: TRBJ2-1; v_call: TRBV5-1; clone_size: few; cdr3_aa: CASSMVSGANNEQFF; cdr3_nt: TGCGCCAGCAGTATGGTCTCTGGAGCAAACAATGAGCAGTTCTTC
d_call: .; j_call: TRBJ1-1; v_call: TRBV9; clone_size: .; cdr3_aa: CASSVGGGQGTEAFF; cdr3_nt: TGTGCCAGCAGCGTCGGCGGGGGGCAGGGCACTGAAGCTTTCTTT
d_call: TRBD1; j_call: TRBJ2-7; v_call: TRBV25-1; clone_size: once; cdr3_aa: CANPPGQGFTGEQYF; cdr3_nt: TGTGCCAACCCTCCGGGACAGGGCTTCACCGGCGAGCAGTACTTC
d_call: TRBD2; j_call: TRBJ2-3; v_call: TRBV5-1; clone_size: .; cdr3_aa: CASSLVWLAGPTDTQYF; cdr3_nt: TGCGCCAGCAGCTTGGTTTGGCTAGCGGGGCCCACAGATACGCAGTATTTT
d_call: TRBD1; j_call: TRBJ2-7; v_call: TRBV9; clone_size: .; cdr3_aa: CASSKKGTGSPEQYF; cdr3_nt: TGTGCCAGCAGCAAGAAGGGGACAGGGAGTCCCGAGCAGTACTTC
d_call: .; j_call: TRBJ1-6; v_call: TRBV28; clone_size: .; cdr3_aa: CASSAVKISPLHF; cdr3_nt: TGTGCCAGCAGCGCGGTGAAAATTTCACCCCTCCACTTT
d_call: .; j_call: TRBJ1-2; v_call: TRBV18; clone_size: .; cdr3_aa: CASSRLEGGYTF; cdr3_nt: TGTGCCAGCTCACGTTTAGAGGGTGGCTACACCTTC
d_call: .; j_call: TRBJ2-2; v_call: TRBV25-1; clone_size: few; cdr3_aa: CASNGRNGELFF; cdr3_nt: TGTGCCAGCAACGGGCGGAACGGGGAGCTGTTTTTT
d_call: .; j_call: TRBJ2-7; v_call: TRBV4-2; clone_size: .; cdr3_aa: CASSQDRGDYYEQYF; cdr3_nt: TGTGCCAGCAGCCAAGATAGGGGAGATTATTACGAGCAGTACTTC
d_call: .; j_call: TRBJ1-2; v_call: TRBV7-7; clone_size: .; cdr3_aa: CAVTGPMNYGYTF; cdr3_nt: TGTGCTGTAACGGGACCCATGAACTATGGCTACACCTTC
d_call: .; j_call: TRBJ1-5; v_call: TRBV2; clone_size: .; cdr3_aa: CASSKEGNQPQHF; cdr3_nt: TGTGCCAGCAGTAAGGAAGGGAATCAGCCCCAGCATTTT
d_call: .; j_call: TRBJ2-1; v_call: TRBV7-9; clone_size: few; cdr3_aa: CASRVGYEQFF; cdr3_nt: TGTGCCAGCAGGGTGGGCTATGAGCAGTTCTTC
d_call: .; j_call: TRBJ2-3; v_call: TRBV7-2; clone_size: .; cdr3_aa: CASSLDPTSTDTQYF; cdr3_nt: TGTGCCAGCAGCTTGGATCCGACTAGCACAGATACGCAGTATTTT
d_call: TRBD1; j_call: TRBJ2-5; v_call: TRBV10-3; clone_size: .; cdr3_aa: CAISESIGLDRGRRETQYF; cdr3_nt: TGTGCCATCAGTGAGTCGATCGGCTTAGACAGGGGGCGCCGGGAGACCCAGTACTTC
d_call: TRBD1; j_call: TRBJ1-6; v_call: TRBV13; clone_size: few; cdr3_aa: CASSLDGTGIGSPLHF; cdr3_nt: TGTGCCAGCAGCTTAGACGGGACAGGGATCGGTTCACCCCTCCACTTT
d_call: TRBD1; j_call: TRBJ2-2; v_call: TRBV28; clone_size: .; cdr3_aa: CASILGTGNTGELFF; cdr3_nt: TGTGCCAGCATCCTCGGGACAGGGAACACCGGGGAGCTGTTTTTT
d_call: .; j_call: TRBJ1-1; v_call: TRBV6-6; clone_size: few; cdr3_aa: CASSYSYPPNTEAFF; cdr3_nt: TGTGCCAGCAGTTACTCATACCCACCGAACACTGAAGCTTTCTTT
d_call: TRBD1; j_call: TRBJ2-7; v_call: TRBV6-1; clone_size: .; cdr3_aa: CASSEGTGGYSSYEQYF; cdr3_nt: TGTGCCAGCAGTGAAGGGACAGGGGGGTACAGCTCCTACGAGCAGTACTTC
d_call: .; j_call: TRBJ2-3; v_call: TRBV5-6; clone_size: few; cdr3_aa: CASSGIDTQYF; cdr3_nt: TGTGCCAGCAGCGGCATAGATACGCAGTATTTT
d_call: .; j_call: TRBJ2-3; v_call: TRBV10-1; clone_size: .; cdr3_aa: CASSKQGFTDTQYF; cdr3_nt: TGCGCCAGCAGCAAACAGGGTTTCACAGATACGCAGTATTTT
d_call: .; j_call: TRBJ1-2; v_call: TRBV6-5; clone_size: .; cdr3_aa: CASSPSFGGYGYTF; cdr3_nt: TGTGCCAGCAGTCCCAGTTTTGGGGGCTATGGCTACACCTTC
d_call: .; j_call: TRBJ1-4; v_call: TRBV5-4; clone_size: .; cdr3_aa: CASSLGGGDEKLFF; cdr3_nt: TGTGCCAGCAGCTTGGGGGGAGGGGATGAAAAACTGTTTTTT
d_call: .; j_call: TRBJ2-2; v_call: TRBV14; clone_size: .; cdr3_aa: CASSQVWPAAKTGELFF; cdr3_nt: TGTGCCAGCAGCCAAGTCTGGCCAGCCGCGAAGACCGGGGAGCTGTTTTTT
d_call: TRBD2; j_call: TRBJ2-4; v_call: TRBV10-3; clone_size: few; cdr3_aa: CAISDRTSGGGNIQYF; cdr3_nt: TGTGCCATCAGTGACCGGACTAGCGGGGGTGGAAACATTCAGTACTTC
d_call: .; j_call: TRBJ1-5; v_call: TRBV2; clone_size: few; cdr3_aa: CASSAAGSNQPQHF; cdr3_nt: TGTGCCAGCAGTGCGGCAGGGAGCAATCAGCCCCAGCATTTT
d_call: .; j_call: TRBJ1-2; v_call: TRBV6-1; clone_size: few; cdr3_aa: CASSAWSSNYGYTF; cdr3_nt: TGTGCCAGCAGTGCCTGGAGTTCGAACTATGGCTACACCTTC